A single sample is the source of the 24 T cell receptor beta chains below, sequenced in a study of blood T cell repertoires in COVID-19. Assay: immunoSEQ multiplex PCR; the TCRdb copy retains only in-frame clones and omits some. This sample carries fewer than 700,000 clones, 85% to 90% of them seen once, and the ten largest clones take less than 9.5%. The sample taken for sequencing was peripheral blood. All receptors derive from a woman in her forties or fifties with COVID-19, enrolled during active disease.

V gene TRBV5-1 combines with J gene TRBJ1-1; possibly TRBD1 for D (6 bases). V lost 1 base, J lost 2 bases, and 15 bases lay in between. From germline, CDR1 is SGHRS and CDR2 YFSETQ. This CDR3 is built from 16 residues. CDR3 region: CASSLFALTGNTEAFF. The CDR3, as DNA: TGCGCCAGCAGCTTGTTTGCATTGACAGGAAACACTGAAGCTTTCTTT.

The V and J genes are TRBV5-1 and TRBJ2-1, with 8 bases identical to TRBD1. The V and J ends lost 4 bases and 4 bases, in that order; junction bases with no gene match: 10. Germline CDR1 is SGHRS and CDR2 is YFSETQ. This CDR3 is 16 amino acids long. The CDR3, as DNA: TGCGCCAGCAGCCCCTTGGGAGGACAGGGTTACAATGAGCAGTTCTTC. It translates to CASSPLGGQGYNEQFF.

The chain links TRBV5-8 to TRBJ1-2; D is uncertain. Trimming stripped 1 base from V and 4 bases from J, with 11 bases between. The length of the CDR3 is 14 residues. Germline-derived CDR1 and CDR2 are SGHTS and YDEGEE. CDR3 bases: TGTGCCAGCAGCTTGCCAGGAATTAGCTATGGCTACACCTTC. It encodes CASSLPGISYGYTF.

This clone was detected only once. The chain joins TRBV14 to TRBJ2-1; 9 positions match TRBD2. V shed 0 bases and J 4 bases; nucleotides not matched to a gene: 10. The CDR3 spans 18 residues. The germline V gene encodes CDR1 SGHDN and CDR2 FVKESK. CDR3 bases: TGTGCCAGCAGCCAAGAACTGGTCGTTAGCGGGGGTTACAATGAGCAGTTCTTC. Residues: CASSQELVVSGGYNEQFF. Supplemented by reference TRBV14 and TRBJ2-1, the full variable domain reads EAGVTQFPSHSVIEKGQTVTLRCDPISGHDNLYWYRRVMGKEIKFLLHFVKESKQDESGMPNNRFLAERTGGTYSTLKVQPAELEDSGVYFCASSQELVVSGGYNEQFFGPGTRLTVL.

The CDR3 DNA sequence: TGTGCCAGCAGTGGGGAGTCAGGCCCTGGCACAGATACGCAGTATTTT. Translated, it gives CASSGESGPGTDTQYF. The chain couples TRBV25-1 to TRBJ2-3; D might be TRBD2 (5 bases). Trimming removed 4 bases from V and 1 base from J, with 15 bases in between. The germline CDR1 and CDR2 sequences are MGHDK and SYGVNS. The CDR3 is 16 residues long.

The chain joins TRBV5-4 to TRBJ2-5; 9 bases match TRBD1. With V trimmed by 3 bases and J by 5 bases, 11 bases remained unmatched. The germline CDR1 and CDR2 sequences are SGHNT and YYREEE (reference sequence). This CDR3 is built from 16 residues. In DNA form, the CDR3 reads TGTGCCAGCAGCTCGGGGCGACAGGGGGATAGGGAGACCCAGTACTTC. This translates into CASSSGRQGDRETQYF.

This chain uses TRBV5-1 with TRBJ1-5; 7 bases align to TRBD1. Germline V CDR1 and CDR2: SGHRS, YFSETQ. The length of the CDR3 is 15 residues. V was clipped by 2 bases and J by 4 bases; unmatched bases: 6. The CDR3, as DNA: TGCGCCAGCAGCTTCACTGGACAGGAAAATCAGCCCCAGCATTTT. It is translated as CASSFTGQENQPQHF.

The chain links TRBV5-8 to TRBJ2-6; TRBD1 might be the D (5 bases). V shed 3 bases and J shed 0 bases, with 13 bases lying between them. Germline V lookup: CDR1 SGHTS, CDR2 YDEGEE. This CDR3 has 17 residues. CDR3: CASSSGAVSSGANVLTF. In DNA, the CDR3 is TGTGCCAGCAGCTCTGGGGCGGTCAGCTCTGGGGCCAACGTCCTGACTTTC.

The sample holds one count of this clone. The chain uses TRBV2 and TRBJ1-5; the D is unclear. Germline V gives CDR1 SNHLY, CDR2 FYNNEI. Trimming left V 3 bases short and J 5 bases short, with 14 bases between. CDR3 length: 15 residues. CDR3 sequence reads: CASSESSGQHQPQHF. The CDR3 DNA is TGTGCCAGCAGTGAGTCGTCAGGCCAGCATCAGCCCCAGCATTTT.

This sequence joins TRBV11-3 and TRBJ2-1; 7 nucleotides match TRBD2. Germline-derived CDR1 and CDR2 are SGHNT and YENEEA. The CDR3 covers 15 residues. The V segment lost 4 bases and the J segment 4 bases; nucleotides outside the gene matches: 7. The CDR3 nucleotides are TGTGCCAGCAGCTCGCTAGGCGGGGGTTACAATGAGCAGTTCTTC. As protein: CASSSLGGGYNEQFF. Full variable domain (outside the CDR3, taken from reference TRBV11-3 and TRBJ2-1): EAGVVQSPRYKIIEKKQPVAFWCNPISGHNTLYWYLQNLGQGPELLIRYENEEAVDDSQLPKDRFSAERLKGVDSTLKIQPAELGDSAVYLCASSSLGGGYNEQFFGPGTRLTVL.

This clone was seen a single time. The CDR3 nucleotides read TGCGCCAGCAGCCACGGATATCGGGGGAGAGACACTGAAGCTTTCTTT. This gives the protein CASSHGYRGRDTEAFF. The rearrangement uses TRBV5-1 and TRBJ1-1; perhaps TRBD1 as D (5 bases). Germline CDR1 reads SGHRS; CDR2 reads YFSETQ. The ends were cut back, 4 bases at V and 3 bases at J, with 19 bases in the middle. The CDR3 extends over 16 amino acids.

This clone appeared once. Written as DNA, the CDR3 is TGTGCCAGCAGTTACTTTCCGGAGCCTGAAGCTTTCTTT. It encodes CASSYFPEPEAFF. The V and J genes are TRBV6-6 and TRBJ1-1; no definite D call. Germline V lookup: CDR1 MNHNY, CDR2 SVGAGI (reference sequence). V was trimmed by 1 base and J by 6 bases, leaving 9 bases between them. This CDR3 region has 13 residues.

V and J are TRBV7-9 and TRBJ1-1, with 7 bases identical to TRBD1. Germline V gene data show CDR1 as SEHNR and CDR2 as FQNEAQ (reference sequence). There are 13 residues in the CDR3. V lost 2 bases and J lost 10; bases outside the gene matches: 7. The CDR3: CASSLNRGAAAFF. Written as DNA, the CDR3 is TGTGCCAGCAGCTTAAACAGGGGAGCGGCAGCTTTCTTT.

In DNA, the CDR3 is TGTGCCAGCAGTTACCCCCGGGAGATCAATCAGCCCCAGCATTTT. Protein sequence: CASSYPREINQPQHF. The V gene is TRBV6-6, the J gene TRBJ1-5; D unresolved. V was shortened by 2 bases and J by 3 bases, with 11 bases between the two germline ends. The CDR3 is made up of 15 amino acids. Looked up from germline, CDR1 is MNHNY and CDR2 is SVGAGI (reference sequence).

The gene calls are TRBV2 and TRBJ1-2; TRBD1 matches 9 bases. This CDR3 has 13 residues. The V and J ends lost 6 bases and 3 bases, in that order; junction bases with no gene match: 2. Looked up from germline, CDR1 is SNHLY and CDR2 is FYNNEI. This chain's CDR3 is CASRWTGDYGYTF. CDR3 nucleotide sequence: TGTGCCAGCAGATGGACAGGGGACTATGGCTACACCTTC.

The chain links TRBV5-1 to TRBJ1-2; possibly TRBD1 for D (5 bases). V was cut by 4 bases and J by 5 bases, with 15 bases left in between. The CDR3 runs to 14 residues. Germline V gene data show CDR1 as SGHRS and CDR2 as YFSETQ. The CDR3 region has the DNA TGCGCCAGCAGCCCGGCTGGGGGGTCGTATGGCTACACCTTC. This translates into CASSPAGGSYGYTF.

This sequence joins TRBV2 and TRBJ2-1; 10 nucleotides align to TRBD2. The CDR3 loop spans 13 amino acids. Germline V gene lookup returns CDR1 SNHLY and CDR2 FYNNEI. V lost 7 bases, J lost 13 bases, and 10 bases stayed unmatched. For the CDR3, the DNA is TGTGCCAGCACTCAGGAAGCGGGGGGGGTTCAGTTCTTC. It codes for CASTQEAGGVQFF.

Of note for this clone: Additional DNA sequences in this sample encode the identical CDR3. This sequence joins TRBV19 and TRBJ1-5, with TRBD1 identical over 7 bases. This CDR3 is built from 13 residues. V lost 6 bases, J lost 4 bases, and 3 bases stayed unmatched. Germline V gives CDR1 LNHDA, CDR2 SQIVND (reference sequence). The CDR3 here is CASSDRANQPQHF. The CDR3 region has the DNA TGTGCCAGTAGCGACAGGGCGAATCAGCCCCAGCATTTT.

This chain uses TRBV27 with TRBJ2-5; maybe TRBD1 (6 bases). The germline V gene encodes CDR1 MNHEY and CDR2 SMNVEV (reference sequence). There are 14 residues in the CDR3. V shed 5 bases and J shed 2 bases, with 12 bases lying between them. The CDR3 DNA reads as TGTGCCAGCAGTACCAGGGGAAATCAAGAGACCCAGTACTTC. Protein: CASSTRGNQETQYF.

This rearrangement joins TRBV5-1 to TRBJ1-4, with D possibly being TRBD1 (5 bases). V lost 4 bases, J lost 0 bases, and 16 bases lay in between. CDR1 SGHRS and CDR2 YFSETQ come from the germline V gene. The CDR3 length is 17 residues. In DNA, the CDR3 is TGCGCCAGCAGCCCGGGGGAGGGTATTGCAACTAATGAAAAACTGTTTTTT. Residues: CASSPGEGIATNEKLFF.

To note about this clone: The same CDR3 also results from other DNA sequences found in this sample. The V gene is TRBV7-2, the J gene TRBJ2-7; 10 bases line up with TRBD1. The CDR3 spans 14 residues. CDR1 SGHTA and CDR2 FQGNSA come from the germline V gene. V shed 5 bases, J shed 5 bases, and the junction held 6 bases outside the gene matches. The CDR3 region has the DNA TGTGCCAGCAGCCCCGGGACAGGGGCCCACGAGCAGTACTTC. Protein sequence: CASSPGTGAHEQYF.

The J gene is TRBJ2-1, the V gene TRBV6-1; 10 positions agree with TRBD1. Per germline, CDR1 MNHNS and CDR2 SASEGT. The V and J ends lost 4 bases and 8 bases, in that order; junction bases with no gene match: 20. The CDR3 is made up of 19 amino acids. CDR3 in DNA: TGTGCCAGCAGTGCCTTTCCGGGACAGGGGCCTAACGACAGTGATGAGCAGTTCTTC. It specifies CASSAFPGQGPNDSDEQFF.

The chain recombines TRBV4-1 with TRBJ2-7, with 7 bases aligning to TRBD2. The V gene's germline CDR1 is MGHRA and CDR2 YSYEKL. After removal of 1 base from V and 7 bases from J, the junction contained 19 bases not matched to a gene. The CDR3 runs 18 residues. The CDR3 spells CASSQGSGGRGPGREQYF. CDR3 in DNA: TGCGCCAGCAGCCAAGGGTCGGGAGGTCGAGGGCCGGGTCGGGAGCAGTACTTC.

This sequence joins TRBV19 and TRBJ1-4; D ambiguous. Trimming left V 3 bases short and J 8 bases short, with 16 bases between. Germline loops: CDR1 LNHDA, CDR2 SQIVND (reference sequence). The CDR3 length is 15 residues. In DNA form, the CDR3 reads TGTGCCAGTAGTATTATAGGACGGGAGGGAGAAAAACTGTTTTTT. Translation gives CASSIIGREGEKLFF.